A single sample gave rise to the 12 T cell receptor beta chains below, sequenced in a study of STAT3 mutations in large granular lymphocyte leukemia. These TCRs' antigens remain unknown. Measured with immunoSEQ multiplex PCR; TCRdb has only the in-frame clones, and not every one. The data hold some 28,000 clones, with roughly 80% observed a single time. Study results and caveats: Every T-cell large granular lymphocyte leukemia patient had at least one immunodominant TCR beta clonotype.

Sequences were obtained from peripheral blood mononuclear cells. The receptors come from a woman aged 45 to 65 with T-cell large granular lymphocyte leukemia. Some clones in this sample may be carry-over from other donors' samples.

J is TRBJ2-1 and V is TRBV18, with TRBD1 as a possible D gene (5 bases). Trimming removed 1 base at V and 8 bases at J, with 9 bases between. The CDR3 covers 13 residues. The germline gives CDR1 KGHSH, CDR2 LQKENI. For the CDR3, the DNA is TGTGCCAGCTCACCACAGAAAGGGGATGAGCAGTTCTTC. Its protein product is CASSPQKGDEQFF.

The chain links TRBV6-6 to TRBJ2-1; 12 positions match TRBD2. The CDR3 contains 15 residues. J gave up 7 bases and V 6 bases, and 7 bases lay outside the gene matches. Germline CDR1 reads MNHNY; CDR2 reads SVGAGI (reference sequence). CDR3 residues: CASSSRLAGVNEQFF. CDR3 bases: TGTGCCAGCAGCTCCCGACTAGCGGGAGTTAATGAGCAGTTCTTC.

This rearrangement joins TRBV5-4 to TRBJ1-2, with D possibly matching TRBD1 (6 bases). CDR1 is SGHNT and CDR2 is YYREEE in the germline V gene (reference sequence). V lost 2 bases and J 4 bases, leaving 12 bases between the germline ends. The CDR3 consists of 14 residues. The CDR3 DNA reads TGTGCCAGCAGCTTAGCTGACAGGAGCTATGGCTACACCTTC. It encodes CASSLADRSYGYTF.

The chain couples TRBV7-9 to TRBJ1-4, with 9 bases lining up with TRBD1. With V trimmed by 5 bases and J by 7 bases, 5 bases remained unmatched. This CDR3 contains 14 residues. Per the germline V gene, CDR1 is SEHNR and CDR2 is FQNEAQ (reference sequence). CDR3 nucleotides: TGTGCCAGCAGCCGGACAGGGGCCGGTGAAAAACTGTTTTTT. It translates to CASSRTGAGEKLFF.

The chain joins TRBV7-3 to TRBJ1-5; D gene uncertain. The CDR3 is made up of 13 amino acids. V was clipped by 1 base and J by 7 bases, with 8 bases between them. Germline loops: CDR1 SGHTA, CDR2 FQGTGA. Here the CDR3 reads CASSLNRGQPQHF. The CDR3 DNA reads TGTGCCAGCAGCTTAAATCGAGGCCAGCCCCAGCATTTT.

The chain recombines TRBV5-5 with TRBJ1-2; D perhaps matches TRBD1 (6 bases). Germline assignment: CDR1 SGHKS and CDR2 YYEKEE (reference sequence). There are 14 residues in the CDR3. V dropped 5 bases and J dropped 9 bases, with 20 bases sitting between them. CDR3 region: CASSSLAGDRSYTF. The CDR3 region has the DNA TGTGCCAGCAGTTCCTTAGCGGGCGACAGGAGCTACACCTTC.

The chain has TRBV19 and TRBJ2-7; D perhaps matches TRBD2 (6 bases). V lost 4 bases, J lost 6 bases, and 10 bases lay in between. The germline CDR1 and CDR2 sequences are LNHDA and SQIVND (reference sequence). The CDR3 spans 12 residues. CDR3 DNA: TGTGCCAGTAGTAGGCAAGCGGGCGAGCAGTACTTC. This sequence encodes CASSRQAGEQYF.

J is TRBJ2-7 and V is TRBV29-1; 8 bases agree with TRBD1. The CDR3 runs to 15 residues. Germline lookup yields CDR1 SQVTM and CDR2 ANQGSEA. Losses at the gene ends were 0 bases for V and 0 bases for J; bases not matched to a gene: 4. DNA for the CDR3: TGCAGCGTTGAAGACACAGGGGGATCCTCCTACGAGCAGTACTTC. This codes for CSVEDTGGSSYEQYF.

This clone appeared a few times. This rearrangement joins TRBV25-1 to TRBJ2-7; 8 nucleotides agree with TRBD2. The V segment lost 1 base and the J segment 2 bases; nucleotides outside the gene matches: 10. CDR1 is MGHDK, CDR2 SYGVNS, per germline. This CDR3 spans 17 amino acids. The CDR3 is CASSELVEGGRPYEQYF. The CDR3 bases are TGTGCCAGCAGTGAATTAGTTGAGGGCGGGAGGCCCTACGAGCAGTACTTC.

The V gene is TRBV18, the J gene TRBJ2-3; 8 bases agree with TRBD1. Germline-derived CDR1 and CDR2 are KGHSH and LQKENI. The CDR3 length is 16 residues. Trimming at V came to 4 bases and at J to 3 bases, leaving 9 bases not matched to a gene. CDR3: CASSRATGGITDTQYF. As DNA, the CDR3 is TGTGCCAGCTCACGAGCCACAGGGGGTATAACAGATACGCAGTATTTT.

The gene calls are TRBV27 and TRBJ2-7; TRBD2 matches 8 bases. This CDR3 is built from 15 residues. Germline V gives CDR1 MNHEY, CDR2 SMNVEV (reference sequence). V dropped 4 bases and J dropped 0; count of bases not matched to a gene: 5. CDR3 sequence: CASSWKRGSSYEQYF. CDR3 coding DNA: TGTGCCAGCAGTTGGAAGCGGGGGAGCTCCTACGAGCAGTACTTC.

Here the CDR3 DNA reads TGTGCCAGCAGCCGGGACAGGGGTCTAACCTACGAGCAGTACTTC. Protein sequence: CASSRDRGLTYEQYF. The rearrangement links TRBV7-9 to TRBJ2-7; 10 nucleotides agree with TRBD1. This CDR3 has 15 residues. In germline, CDR1 is SEHNR, CDR2 FQNEAQ (reference sequence). J lost 2 bases, V lost 5 bases, and 6 bases had no gene match.